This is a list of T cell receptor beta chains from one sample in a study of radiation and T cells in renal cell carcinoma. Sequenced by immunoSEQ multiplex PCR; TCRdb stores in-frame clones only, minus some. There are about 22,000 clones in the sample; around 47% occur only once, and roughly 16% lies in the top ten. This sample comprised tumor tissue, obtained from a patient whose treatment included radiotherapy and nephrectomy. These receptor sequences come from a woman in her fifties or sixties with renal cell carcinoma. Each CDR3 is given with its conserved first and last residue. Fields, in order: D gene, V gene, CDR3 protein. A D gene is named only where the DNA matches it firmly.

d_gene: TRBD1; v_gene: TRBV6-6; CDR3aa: CASSTTGTGGNTIYF
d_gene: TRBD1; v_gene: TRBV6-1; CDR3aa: CASRDRGWNTEAFF
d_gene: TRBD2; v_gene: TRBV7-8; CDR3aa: CASSDRLAGDTDTQYF
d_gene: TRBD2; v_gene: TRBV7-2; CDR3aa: CASSLIIAGGRNEQFF
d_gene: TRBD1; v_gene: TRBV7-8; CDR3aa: CASSSRLTGTGDYEQYF
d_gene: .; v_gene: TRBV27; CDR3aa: CASSLGSGDGQPQHF
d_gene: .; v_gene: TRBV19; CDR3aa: CASSIDGQRGETQYF
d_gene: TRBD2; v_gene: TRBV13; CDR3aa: CASSSSGVELETQYF
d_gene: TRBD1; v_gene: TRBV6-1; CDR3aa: CASSDIWTGKAEQYF
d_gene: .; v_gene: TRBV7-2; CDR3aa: CASSLADTQYF
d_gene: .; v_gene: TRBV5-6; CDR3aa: CASSFETEAFF
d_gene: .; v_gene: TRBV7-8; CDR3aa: CASSLRQANSPLHF
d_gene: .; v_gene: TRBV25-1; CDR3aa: CASSDPGAFTEQYF
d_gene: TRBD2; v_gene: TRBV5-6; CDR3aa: CASSLGTSGGWETQYF
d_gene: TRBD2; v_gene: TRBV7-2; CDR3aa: CASSLSLAGLYEQYF
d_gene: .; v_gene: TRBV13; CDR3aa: CASSQTVPGPVQETQYF
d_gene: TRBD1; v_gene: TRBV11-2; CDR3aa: CASSRDRGEPQHF
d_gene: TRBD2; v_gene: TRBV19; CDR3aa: CASSTGGLAGYEQFF
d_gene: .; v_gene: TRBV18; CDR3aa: CASSRRAGENQPQHF
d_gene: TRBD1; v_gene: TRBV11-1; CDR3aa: CASSPPRTGATYEQYF
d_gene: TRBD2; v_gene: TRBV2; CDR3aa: CASKTGLAGHNEQFF
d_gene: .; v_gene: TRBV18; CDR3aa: CASSPMERQPQHF
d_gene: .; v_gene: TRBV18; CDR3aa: CASSPGGLAGYTF
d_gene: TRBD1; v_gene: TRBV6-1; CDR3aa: CASSRQGAREKLFF
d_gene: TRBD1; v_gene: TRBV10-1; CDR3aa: CASSEGTGGRLSDTQYF
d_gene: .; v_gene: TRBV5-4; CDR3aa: CASSFPQGQETQYF
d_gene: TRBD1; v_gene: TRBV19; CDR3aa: CASSADRGPPLNQPQHF
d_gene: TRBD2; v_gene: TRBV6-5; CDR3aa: CASSYTGLAGGNEQFF
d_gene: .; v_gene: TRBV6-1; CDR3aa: CASRDPGANYGYTF
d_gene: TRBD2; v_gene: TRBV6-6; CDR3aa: CASSGGYEQYF
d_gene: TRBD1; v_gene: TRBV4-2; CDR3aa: CASSQNWDRGSYNSPLHF
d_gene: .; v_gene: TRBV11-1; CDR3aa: CASSLVAGRNDEAFF
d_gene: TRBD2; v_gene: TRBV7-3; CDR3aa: CASSWVTPGGIYEQYF
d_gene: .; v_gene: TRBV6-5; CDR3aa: CASSYKSGSSYEQYF
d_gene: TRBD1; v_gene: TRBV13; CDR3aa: CARGQSYEQYF
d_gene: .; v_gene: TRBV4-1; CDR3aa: CASSQQETQYF
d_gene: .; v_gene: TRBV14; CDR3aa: CASSQGGSYQGNEQFF
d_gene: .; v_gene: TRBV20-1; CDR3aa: CSVRDGYEQYF
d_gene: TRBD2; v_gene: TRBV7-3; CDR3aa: CASSLARISGGPNEQFF
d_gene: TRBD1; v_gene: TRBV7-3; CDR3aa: CASSPRDRGYGYTF
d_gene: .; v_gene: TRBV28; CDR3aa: CASSLNFKETQYF